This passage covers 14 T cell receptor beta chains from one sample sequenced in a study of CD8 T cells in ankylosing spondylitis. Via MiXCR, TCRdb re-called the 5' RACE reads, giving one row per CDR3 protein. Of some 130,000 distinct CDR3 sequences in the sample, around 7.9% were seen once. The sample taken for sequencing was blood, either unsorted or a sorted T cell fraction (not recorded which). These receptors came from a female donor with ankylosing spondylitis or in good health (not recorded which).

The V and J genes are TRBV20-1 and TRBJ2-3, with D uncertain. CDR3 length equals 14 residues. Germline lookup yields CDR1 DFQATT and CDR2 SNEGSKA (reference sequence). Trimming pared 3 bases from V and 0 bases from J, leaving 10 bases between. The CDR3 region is CSASPRASTDTQYF. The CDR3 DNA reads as TGCAGTGCTAGTCCCCGCGCTAGCACAGATACGCAGTATTTT.

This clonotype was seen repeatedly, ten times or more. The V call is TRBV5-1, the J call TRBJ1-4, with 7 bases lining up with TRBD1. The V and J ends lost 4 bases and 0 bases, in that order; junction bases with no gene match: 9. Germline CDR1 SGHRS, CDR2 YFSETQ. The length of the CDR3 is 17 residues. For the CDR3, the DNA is TGCGCCAGCAGCCCGGGGACAGTCGACCCAACTAATGAAAAACTGTTTTTT. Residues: CASSPGTVDPTNEKLFF.

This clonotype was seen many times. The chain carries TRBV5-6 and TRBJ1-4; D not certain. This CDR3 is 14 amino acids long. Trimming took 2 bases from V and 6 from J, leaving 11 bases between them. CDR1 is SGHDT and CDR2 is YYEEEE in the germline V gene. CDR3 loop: CASSFEGIDEKLFF. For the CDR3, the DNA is TGTGCCAGCAGCTTTGAAGGGATAGATGAAAAACTGTTTTTT.

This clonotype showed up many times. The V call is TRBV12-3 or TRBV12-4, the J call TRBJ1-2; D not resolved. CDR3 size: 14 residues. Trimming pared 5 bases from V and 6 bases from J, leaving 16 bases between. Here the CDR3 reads CASSQPSEVNGYTF. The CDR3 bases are TGTGCCAGCAGTCAACCCTCAGAAGTAAATGGCTACACCTTC.

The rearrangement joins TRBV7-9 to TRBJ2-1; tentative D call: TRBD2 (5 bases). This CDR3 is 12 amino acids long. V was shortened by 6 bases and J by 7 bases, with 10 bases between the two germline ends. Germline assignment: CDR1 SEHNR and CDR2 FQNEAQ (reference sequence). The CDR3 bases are TGTGCCAGCAGGCCGACGGGGAATGAGCAGTTCTTC. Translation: CASRPTGNEQFF.

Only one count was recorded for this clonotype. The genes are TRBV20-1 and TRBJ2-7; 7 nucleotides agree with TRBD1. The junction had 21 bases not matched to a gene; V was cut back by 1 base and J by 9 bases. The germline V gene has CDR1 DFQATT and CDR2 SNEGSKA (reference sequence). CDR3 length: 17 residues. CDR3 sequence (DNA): TGCAGTGCTAGAGGTATTTCTTCGGGACAGACCCTGGGGGCGCAGTACTTC. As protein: CSARGISSGQTLGAQYF.

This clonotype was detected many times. CDR3 protein: CSVENTEAFF. The CDR3 nucleotides are TGCAGCGTAGAGAACACTGAAGCTTTCTTT. The rearrangement links TRBV29-1 to TRBJ1-1; D gene uncertain. The V end was cut by 6 bases, the J end by 1 base, with 3 bases between. CDR1 is SQVTM and CDR2 is ANQGSEA in the germline V gene. The CDR3 totals 10 residues.

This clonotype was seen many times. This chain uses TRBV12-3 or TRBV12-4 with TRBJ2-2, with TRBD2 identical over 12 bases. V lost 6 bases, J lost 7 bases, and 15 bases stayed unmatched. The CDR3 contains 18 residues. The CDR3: CASSSGMLAGGHSGELFF. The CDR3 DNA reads TGTGCCAGCAGCTCCGGGATGCTAGCGGGGGGGCACAGCGGGGAGCTGTTTTTT.

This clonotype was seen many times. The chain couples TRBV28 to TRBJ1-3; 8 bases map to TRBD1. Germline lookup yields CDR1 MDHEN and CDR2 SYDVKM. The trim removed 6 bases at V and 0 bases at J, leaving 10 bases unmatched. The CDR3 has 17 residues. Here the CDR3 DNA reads TGTGCCAGCAGCATCGGACAGGGACTAAACTCTGGAAACACCATATATTTT. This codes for CASSIGQGLNSGNTIYF.

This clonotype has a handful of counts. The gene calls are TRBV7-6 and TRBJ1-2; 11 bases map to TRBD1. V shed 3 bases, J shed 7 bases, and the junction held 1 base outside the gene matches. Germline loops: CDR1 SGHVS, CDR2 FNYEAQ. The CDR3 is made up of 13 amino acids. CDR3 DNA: TGTGCCAGCAGCTTGGGGACAGGGGGTGGCTACACCTTC. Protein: CASSLGTGGGYTF.

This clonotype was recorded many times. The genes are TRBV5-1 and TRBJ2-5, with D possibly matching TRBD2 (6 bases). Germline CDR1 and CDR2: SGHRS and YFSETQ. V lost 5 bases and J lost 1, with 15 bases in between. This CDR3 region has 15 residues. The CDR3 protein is CASRDGGPIQETQYF. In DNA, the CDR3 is TGCGCCAGCAGAGACGGGGGACCGATCCAAGAGACCCAGTACTTC.

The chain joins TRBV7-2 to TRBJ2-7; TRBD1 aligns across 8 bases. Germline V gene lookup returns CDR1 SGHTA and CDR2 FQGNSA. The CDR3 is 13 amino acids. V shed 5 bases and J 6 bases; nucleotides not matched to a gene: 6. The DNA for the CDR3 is TGTGCCAGCAGCCTGGACAGGGCGTTCGAGCAGTACTTC. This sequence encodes CASSLDRAFEQYF.

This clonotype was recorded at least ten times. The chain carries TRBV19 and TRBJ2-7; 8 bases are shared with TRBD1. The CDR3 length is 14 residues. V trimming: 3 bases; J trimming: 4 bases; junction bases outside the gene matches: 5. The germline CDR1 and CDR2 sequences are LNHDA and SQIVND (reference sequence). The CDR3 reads CASSISGTGYEQYF. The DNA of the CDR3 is TGTGCCAGTAGTATTTCCGGGACAGGATACGAGCAGTACTTC.

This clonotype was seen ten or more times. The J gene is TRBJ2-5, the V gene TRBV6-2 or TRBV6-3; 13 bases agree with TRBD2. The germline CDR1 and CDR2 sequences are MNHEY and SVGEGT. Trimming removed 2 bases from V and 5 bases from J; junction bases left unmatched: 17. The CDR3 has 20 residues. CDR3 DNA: TGTGCCAGCAGTTACCCACGCGGACTAGCGGGGGCCTTCTTACCGGAGACCCAGTACTTC. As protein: CASSYPRGLAGAFLPETQYF.